Below, 30 T cell receptor beta chains from the same sample are listed, as sequenced in a study of Graves' ophthalmopathy and Graves' hyperthyroidism. The study amplified TCR beta CDR3 regions using RNA transcripts. First-round RT-PCR relied on HTBI primers, and a second-round multiplex PCR came next. TCRdb re-derived calls from the multiplex PCR reads in MiXCR, one entry per CDR3 protein. Seen here are over 200,000 distinct CDR3 sequences, roughly 29% observed once, and the top ten hold over 7.5%. Material for sequencing was peripheral blood. These receptor sequences come from a man aged 50 or older with Graves' ophthalmopathy.

This clonotype was seen at least ten times. V and J are TRBV6-5 and TRBJ2-4, with TRBD1 identical over 7 bases. CDR3 size: 14 residues. CDR1 and CDR2 from the germline V gene are MNHEY and SVGAGI. V was pared by 6 bases and J by 4 bases, with 6 bases of the junction left unmatched. CDR3 loop: CASRQQGPKNIQYF. In DNA, the CDR3 is TGTGCCAGCAGACAACAGGGGCCTAAAAACATTCAGTACTTC.

This clonotype was seen only once. CDR3 sequence (DNA): TGTGCCAGTAGTAGCCACGACGCGATGGGTGAGACCCAGTACTTC. It yields the protein CASSSHDAMGETQYF. The V call is TRBV19, the J call TRBJ2-5; D gene ambiguous. Germline values: CDR1 LNHDA, CDR2 SQIVND (reference sequence). The CDR3 covers 15 residues. The V and J ends lost 4 bases and 5 bases respectively, with 17 bases between them.

This clonotype appeared many times. The chain uses TRBV5-1 and TRBJ1-1, with 9 bases that match TRBD1. The CDR3 is 15 amino acids. Germline V gene lookup returns CDR1 SGHRS and CDR2 YFSETQ. The V and J ends lost 4 bases and 1 base, in that order; junction bases with no gene match: 5. The CDR3 is CASSIAGQGNTEAFF. The CDR3 nucleotides are TGCGCCAGCAGCATTGCGGGACAGGGGAACACTGAAGCTTTCTTT.

This clonotype came up many times. The rearrangement uses TRBV4-3 and TRBJ2-7, with 13 bases matching TRBD2. Germline V CDR1 and CDR2: LGHNA, YSLEER. This CDR3 has 17 amino acids. The V segment lost 6 bases and the J segment 3 bases; nucleotides outside the gene matches: 11. Written as DNA, the CDR3 is TGCGCCAGCAGAGGGGGACTAGCGGGGCAGGAGGACTACGAGCAGTACTTC. This codes for CASRGGLAGQEDYEQYF.

This clonotype was counted many times. This chain connects TRBV27 to TRBJ2-5; the D call may be TRBD1 or TRBD2 (5 bases each). CDR3 length: 13 residues. With 8 bases removed from V and 3 bases from J, the gap between germline ends came to 13 bases. The germline gives CDR1 MNHEY, CDR2 SMNVEV (reference sequence). CDR3 loop: CASGDRDEETQYF. CDR3 bases: TGTGCCAGCGGGGACCGGGATGAAGAGACCCAGTACTTC.

V is TRBV6-5 and J is TRBJ1-5; D may be TRBD1 (5 bases). V shed 0 bases and J shed 9 bases, with 12 bases lying between them. CDR3 size: 14 residues. CDR1 is MNHEY and CDR2 is SVGAGI in the germline V gene. CDR3 region: CASSYSTGGWPQHF. The CDR3 DNA follows: TGTGCCAGCAGTTACTCGACCGGGGGTTGGCCCCAGCATTTT.

This clonotype was observed at least ten times. DNA for the CDR3: TGTGCCACAGCGGCGACAGGGGGGGCCTACGAGCAGTACTTC. Encoded protein: CATAATGGAYEQYF. J is TRBJ2-7 and V is TRBV7-8, with TRBD1 matching 9 bases. V gave up 10 bases and J gave up 2 bases; unmatched junction bases: 9. The CDR3 is 14 residues long. The germline V gene has CDR1 SGHVS and CDR2 FQNEAQ.

The genes are TRBV20-1 and TRBJ1-3; 7 positions match TRBD1. The V gene end was trimmed by 0 bases and the J gene end by 1 base; junction bases not matched to a gene: 3. Per the germline V gene, CDR1 is DFQATT and CDR2 is SNEGSKA (reference sequence). The CDR3 loop spans 15 amino acids. This CDR3 is CSARDLQGSGNTIYF. CDR3 DNA sequence: TGCAGTGCTAGAGATCTACAGGGGTCTGGAAACACCATATATTTT.

This clonotype came up many times. The V and J genes are TRBV19 and TRBJ1-2, with D possibly TRBD1 on 5 matching bases. V lost 10 bases and J 8 bases, leaving 23 bases between the germline ends. Germline V gene data show CDR1 as LNHDA and CDR2 as SQIVND (reference sequence). The CDR3 totals 14 residues. CDR3 coding DNA: TGTGCCACCGATCCTTCGGGGGTAGGAAACGGCTACACCTTC. The encoded protein is CATDPSGVGNGYTF.

CDR3 nucleotides: TGTGCCAGCAGTTTACGACTAGCGGGAGGCACCGGGGAGCTGTTTTTT. This encodes CASSLRLAGGTGELFF. The V and J genes are TRBV28 and TRBJ2-2, with 13 nucleotides matching TRBD2. Germline values: CDR1 MDHEN, CDR2 SYDVKM. The CDR3 extends over 16 amino acids. Trimming removed 2 bases from V and 4 bases from J; junction bases left unmatched: 1.

This clonotype was counted at least ten times. The gene calls are TRBV29-1 and TRBJ1-2, with 7 positions matching TRBD1. Germline V gene sequence: CDR1 SQVTM, CDR2 ANQGSEA. The CDR3 loop spans 14 amino acids. Trimming took 5 bases from V and 3 from J; bases not matched to a gene: 9. This CDR3 reads CSVLDGQAYYGYTF. The CDR3 nucleotides read TGCAGCGTTCTCGACGGACAGGCCTACTATGGCTACACCTTC.

This clonotype was recorded many times. In nucleotides, the CDR3 is TGTGCCAGCAGCCCGAGACAGGGTTTCGAAGCTTTCTTT. This codes for CASSPRQGFEAFF. V usage is TRBV5-6 and J usage is TRBJ1-1, with 7 nucleotides matching TRBD1. CDR1 is SGHDT and CDR2 is YYEEEE in the germline V gene. Trimming cost V 4 bases and J 8 bases; bases outside gene matches: 8. The CDR3 totals 13 residues.

This clonotype was found many times. The chain links TRBV12-3 or TRBV12-4 to TRBJ2-7; TRBD2 aligns across 8 bases. The CDR3 covers 15 residues. V was pared by 3 bases and J by 2 bases, with 6 bases of the junction left unmatched. The CDR3, as DNA: TGTGCCAGCAGTTTCAGGACTAGCCCTGCCTACGAGCAGTACTTC. Translated, it gives CASSFRTSPAYEQYF.

This clonotype was detected many times. The chain couples TRBV7-9 to TRBJ2-5; D unresolved. This CDR3 contains 12 residues. The germline CDR1 and CDR2 sequences are SEHNR and FQNEAQ (reference sequence). V lost 6 bases to trimming and J lost 5 bases, with 10 bases between them. CDR3 region: CASRTEQETQYF. CDR3 nucleotides: TGTGCCAGCAGAACCGAACAGGAGACCCAGTACTTC.

The chain is built from TRBV15 and TRBJ1-1; 7 positions match TRBD1. Looked up from germline, CDR1 is LNHNV and CDR2 is YYDKDF (reference sequence). Trimming took 6 bases from V and 2 from J; bases not matched to a gene: 6. The CDR3 consists of 14 residues. This CDR3 reads CATRKGQTNTEAFF. The CDR3 DNA reads as TGTGCCACCAGGAAGGGACAGACAAACACTGAAGCTTTCTTT.

The chain combines TRBV6-2 or TRBV6-3 with TRBJ1-5, with 9 bases identical to TRBD1. V dropped 2 bases and J dropped 6; count of bases not matched to a gene: 5. Germline values: CDR1 MNHEY, CDR2 SVGEGT. CDR3 size: 15 residues. The CDR3 DNA reads TGTGCCAGCAGTTACGGACAGGGGTGGAGTCAGCCCCAGCATTTT. Protein product: CASSYGQGWSQPQHF.

The chain carries TRBV27 and TRBJ2-3; 12 positions match TRBD2. The J segment lost 0 bases and the V segment lost 4 bases, leaving 5 bases of the junction unmatched. Germline CDR1 and CDR2: MNHEY and SMNVEV (reference sequence). This CDR3 spans 17 amino acids. For the CDR3, the DNA is TGTGCCAGCAGTTCCGCGACTAGCGGGAGAAGCACAGATACGCAGTATTTT. Translated, it gives CASSSATSGRSTDTQYF.

This clonotype came up many times. The V call is TRBV19, the J call TRBJ1-2; the match to TRBD1 covers 9 bases. Looked up from germline, CDR1 is LNHDA and CDR2 is SQIVND (reference sequence). The CDR3 is 15 amino acids. V lost 5 bases to trimming and J lost 4 bases; unmatched junction nucleotides: 8. The CDR3 protein is CASSPSQGAGYGYTF. The CDR3 DNA is TGTGCCAGTAGTCCCTCACAGGGGGCCGGCTATGGCTACACCTTC.

This clonotype was recorded at least ten times. The J gene is TRBJ1-1, the V gene TRBV28; unclear D gene. CDR3 size: 13 residues. Per the germline V gene, CDR1 is MDHEN and CDR2 is SYDVKM. Trimming removed 1 base at V and 3 bases at J, with 6 bases between. This CDR3 is CASSLSIYTEAFF. The DNA for the CDR3 is TGTGCCAGCAGTTTATCGATTTACACTGAAGCTTTCTTT.

This clonotype showed up many times. J is TRBJ2-4 and V is TRBV6-5; 8 nucleotides align to TRBD1. Germline CDR1 and CDR2: MNHEY and SVGAGI. This CDR3 comprises 15 residues. J gave up 1 base and V 2 bases, and 1 base lay outside the gene matches. The CDR3 DNA is TGTGCCAGCAGTTACCAGGGGGCGGCCAAAAACATTCAGTACTTC. Translated: CASSYQGAAKNIQYF.

This clonotype was counted many times. The chain has TRBV3-1 and TRBJ2-7, with TRBD2 matching 9 bases. CDR3 length: 15 residues. Germline assignment: CDR1 LGHDT and CDR2 YNNKEL (reference sequence). The junction had 6 bases not matched to a gene; V was cut back by 5 bases and J by 1 base. This CDR3 is CASSNLAGESYEQYF. Here the CDR3 DNA reads TGTGCCAGCAGCAACTTAGCGGGAGAATCCTACGAGCAGTACTTC.

In this sample, this clonotype turned up many times. This chain joins TRBV18 and TRBJ2-5, with D perhaps TRBD1 (6 bases). Germline V CDR1 and CDR2: KGHSH, LQKENI. V dropped 3 bases and J dropped 4 bases, with 9 bases sitting between them. CDR3 size: 13 residues. Written as DNA, the CDR3 is TGTGCCAGCTCACCGAGAGGGGGAGAGACCCAGTACTTC. This gives the protein CASSPRGGETQYF.

The V gene is TRBV2, the J gene TRBJ2-2, with 7 bases aligning to TRBD1. Germline loops: CDR1 SNHLY, CDR2 FYNNEI. The length of the CDR3 is 18 residues. After removal of 7 bases from V and 6 bases from J, the junction contained 20 bases not matched to a gene. The CDR3 DNA is TGTGCCAGCACCCGAAGAGAAAGTTACAGGGGTGGGCCCGGGGAGCTGTTTTTT. Translating it yields CASTRRESYRGGPGELFF.

In this sample, this clonotype turned up many times. This CDR3 is CASRGQASQETQYF. In nucleotides, the CDR3 is TGTGCCAGCAGAGGACAGGCGAGCCAAGAGACCCAGTACTTC. The V call is TRBV6-5, the J call TRBJ2-5, with 7 bases lining up with TRBD1. The length of the CDR3 is 14 residues. CDR1 is MNHEY and CDR2 is SVGAGI in the germline V gene. Trimming took 6 bases from V and 1 from J; bases not matched to a gene: 5.

This clonotype has only a few counts. The V gene is TRBV30, the J gene TRBJ1-1; D is ambiguous. V was shortened by 1 base and J by 0 bases, with 9 bases between the two germline ends. The CDR3 sequence is 14 residues long. CDR1 and CDR2 (germline): GTSNPN, SVGIG (reference sequence). The CDR3 DNA is TGTGCCTGGAGTGCAAGCCAGATGAACACTGAAGCTTTCTTT. It is translated as CAWSASQMNTEAFF.

In its sample, this clonotype was seen a few times. The chain recombines TRBV12-3 or TRBV12-4 with TRBJ1-5, with D perhaps matching TRBD1 (6 bases). V was cut by 10 bases and J by 2 bases, with 15 bases left in between. CDR3 size: 14 residues. CDR3: CATTQGARNQPQHF. The CDR3 bases are TGTGCCACCACACAGGGTGCCCGCAATCAGCCCCAGCATTTT.

This clonotype has ten or more counts. The V gene is TRBV4-1, the J gene TRBJ2-5, with a tentative D call TRBD2 (6 bases). There are 14 residues in the CDR3. Germline CDR1 reads MGHRA; CDR2 reads YSYEKL. Between the trimmed V and J ends, which lost 4 bases and 5 bases, there was a span of 14 bases. Here the CDR3 reads CASSPQGLGETQYF. DNA for the CDR3: TGCGCCAGCAGCCCGCAGGGACTGGGGGAGACCCAGTACTTC.

V is TRBV2 and J is TRBJ2-5; tentatively, D is TRBD1 or TRBD2 (5 bases each). V gave up 9 bases and J gave up 1 base, with 12 bases separating them. Germline assignment: CDR1 SNHLY and CDR2 FYNNEI. The CDR3 has 13 residues. The CDR3 region has the DNA TGTGCCAGGAGGGGAGAATTCCAAGAGACCCAGTACTTC. Protein sequence: CARRGEFQETQYF.

This clonotype was recorded many times. The chain has TRBV6-5 and TRBJ1-2; D possibly corresponds to TRBD1 (5 bases). CDR1 is MNHEY, CDR2 SVGAGI, per germline. Trimming left V 7 bases short and J 5 bases short, with 23 bases between. CDR3 length: 16 amino acids. The CDR3 region is CASTSLVGVTGYGYTF. The CDR3 DNA is TGTGCCAGCACCTCCTTGGTGGGGGTTACTGGTTATGGCTACACCTTC.

This clonotype was seen a single time. The chain uses TRBV28 and TRBJ1-2; D gene unclear. The CDR3 length is 15 residues. Germline CDR1 is MDHEN and CDR2 is SYDVKM. The V end lost 4 bases, the J end lost 0 bases, and 12 bases lay between the germline ends. The CDR3 spells CASSSPAATNYGYTF. DNA of the CDR3: TGTGCCAGCAGTTCCCCGGCGGCTACTAACTATGGCTACACCTTC.